What follows are 30 T cell receptor beta chains derived from one specimen sequenced in a study of control samples from healthy donors and cancer patients. The table came from immunoSEQ multiplex PCR; TCRdb's copy has only in-frame clones and leaves some out. Of fewer than 200,000 clones listed, around 94% were seen once; the top ten hold 14%. Sequenced input: PBMCs. The receptors shown here come from a man aged 55 to 69 with colorectal cancer.

The V gene is TRBV30, the J gene TRBJ1-3, with D uncertain. This CDR3 has 13 amino acids. Germline V gene lookup returns CDR1 GTSNPN and CDR2 SVGIG (reference sequence). Trimming stripped 1 base from V and 0 bases from J, with 4 bases between. CDR3 amino acids: CAWSGGSGNTIYF. The DNA of the CDR3 is TGTGCCTGGAGTGGGGGCTCTGGAAACACCATATATTTT.

This chain uses TRBV10-3 with TRBJ2-7, with 10 positions matching TRBD1. The V segment lost 4 bases and the J segment 6 bases; nucleotides outside the gene matches: 0. The CDR3 loop spans 12 amino acids. The germline CDR1 and CDR2 sequences are ENHRY and SYGVKD. CDR3 in amino acids: CAISGQGAEQYF. In DNA form, the CDR3 reads TGTGCCATCAGTGGACAGGGGGCCGAGCAGTACTTC.

The gene calls are TRBV18 and TRBJ1-4; D call uncertain. This CDR3 is built from 14 residues. V lost 2 bases to trimming and J lost 5 bases, with 9 bases between them. Germline V gene sequence: CDR1 KGHSH, CDR2 LQKENI. The CDR3 sequence is CASSPDGRNEKLFF. Written as DNA, the CDR3 is TGTGCCAGCTCACCAGACGGTCGGAATGAAAAACTGTTTTTT.

CDR3: CASSLWDRETQYF. The CDR3, as DNA: TGTGCCAGCAGCCTATGGGACAGGGAGACCCAGTACTTC. The rearrangement links TRBV7-2 to TRBJ2-5, with 8 bases identical to TRBD1. With V trimmed by 5 bases and J by 5 bases, 4 bases remained unmatched. This CDR3 is built from 13 residues. CDR1 SGHTA and CDR2 FQGNSA come from the germline V gene. Supplemented by reference TRBV7-2 and TRBJ2-5, the full variable domain reads GAGVSQSPSNKVTEKGKDVELRCDPISGHTALYWYRQSLGQGLEFLIYFQGNSAPDKSGLPSDRFSAERTGGSVSTLTIQRTQQEDSAVYLCASSLWDRETQYFGPGTRLLVL.

The gene calls are TRBV19 and TRBJ1-5; D might be TRBD1 (6 bases). V was cut by 6 bases and J by 7 bases, with 19 bases left in between. The CDR3 is 15 residues long. Germline CDR1 reads LNHDA; CDR2 reads SQIVND (reference sequence). CDR3 region: CASSTKVSGDQPQHF. DNA of the CDR3: TGTGCCAGTAGCACTAAGGTATCAGGGGACCAGCCCCAGCATTTT.

The V call is TRBV5-1, the J call TRBJ2-7; D not resolved. Trimming pared 4 bases from V and 5 bases from J, leaving 19 bases between. CDR1 and CDR2 from the germline V gene are SGHRS and YFSETQ. The CDR3 runs 15 residues. CDR3 sequence (DNA): TGCGCCAGCAGCCCTGTGGTGACAAGTGTCCACGAGCAGTACTTC. The encoded protein is CASSPVVTSVHEQYF.

The chain joins TRBV24-1 to TRBJ2-2, with 10 bases lining up with TRBD1. With 4 bases clipped from V and 5 bases from J, the junction kept 6 bases outside the gene matches. The CDR3 has 16 amino acids. CDR1 is KGHDR, CDR2 SFDVKD, per germline. CDR3 in amino acids: CATSDLGQGKTGELFF. The CDR3 nucleotides read TGTGCCACCAGTGACCTGGGACAGGGGAAGACCGGGGAGCTGTTTTTT.

V gene TRBV19 combines with J gene TRBJ1-1, with TRBD1 identical over 7 bases. Germline lookup yields CDR1 LNHDA and CDR2 SQIVND (reference sequence). The CDR3 has 13 amino acids. The trim removed 6 bases at V and 5 bases at J, leaving 6 bases unmatched. The CDR3 region has the DNA TGTGCCAGTAGCGCCACAGGGGAAACTGAAGCTTTCTTT. As protein: CASSATGETEAFF.

This chain links TRBV19 with TRBJ1-3; D might be TRBD1 (5 bases). This CDR3 is 15 amino acids long. Trimming stripped 3 bases from V and 2 bases from J, with 11 bases between. Per the germline V gene, CDR1 is LNHDA and CDR2 is SQIVND (reference sequence). The CDR3 is CASSMGDLTGNTIYF. In nucleotides, the CDR3 is TGTGCCAGTAGTATGGGGGATTTAACTGGAAACACCATATATTTT.

The CDR3 nucleotides are TGTGCCTGGAGTAATTTTAAGGGGGCGCCGGCCGAGCAGTACTTC. Encoded protein: CAWSNFKGAPAEQYF. The chain combines TRBV30 with TRBJ2-7; the match to TRBD1 covers 7 bases. The germline gives CDR1 GTSNPN, CDR2 SVGIG (reference sequence). J was trimmed by 6 bases and V by 2 bases; bases with no gene match: 13. This CDR3 has 15 amino acids.

This chain connects TRBV4-3 to TRBJ2-3; 13 bases agree with TRBD2. The germline gives CDR1 LGHNA, CDR2 YSLEER. Trimming removed 4 bases from V and 2 bases from J; junction bases left unmatched: 6. This CDR3 spans 17 amino acids. Here the CDR3 reads CASSRGTSGVDTDTQYF. As DNA, the CDR3 is TGCGCCAGCAGCCGAGGGACTAGCGGGGTGGACACAGATACGCAGTATTTT.

This chain connects TRBV30 to TRBJ1-2; D is ambiguous. The CDR3 length is 12 residues. The V end was cut by 0 bases, the J end by 7 bases, with 9 bases between. Looked up from germline, CDR1 is GTSNPN and CDR2 is SVGIG (reference sequence). The CDR3 sequence is CAWSVLTAGYTF. DNA for the CDR3: TGTGCCTGGAGTGTTTTGACGGCTGGCTACACCTTC.

This chain links TRBV4-3 with TRBJ1-2; 7 bases agree with TRBD1. V dropped 0 bases and J dropped 1; count of bases not matched to a gene: 17. CDR1 and CDR2 from the germline V gene are LGHNA and YSLEER. The CDR3 is 20 residues long. Written as DNA, the CDR3 is TGCGCCAGCAGCCAAGAGGTCCCACGACAGGGAAAAAGTAATAACTATGGCTACACCTTC. Translated: CASSQEVPRQGKSNNYGYTF.

The rearrangement joins TRBV6-1 to TRBJ1-1; D remains unclear. Germline assignment: CDR1 MNHNS and CDR2 SASEGT. CDR3 length equals 13 residues. V dropped 0 bases and J dropped 11 bases, with 13 bases sitting between them. The CDR3 bases are TGTGCCAGCAGTGAAGCGCCTGCGGGGATGGCTTTCTTT. As protein: CASSEAPAGMAFF.

This clone was seen a handful of times. The V and J genes are TRBV6-2 or TRBV6-3 and TRBJ1-1, with unresolved D. The CDR3 sequence is 15 residues long. V dropped 0 bases and J dropped 1 base, with 9 bases sitting between them. The germline V gene has CDR1 MNHEY and CDR2 SVGEGT. CDR3 sequence: CASSYSYWENTEAFF. Written as DNA, the CDR3 is TGTGCCAGCAGTTACTCGTACTGGGAGAACACTGAAGCTTTCTTT.

The rearrangement links TRBV19 to TRBJ1-3; no clear D. The CDR3 length is 16 residues. Per the germline V gene, CDR1 is LNHDA and CDR2 is SQIVND (reference sequence). V dropped 5 bases and J dropped 0 bases, with 14 bases sitting between them. Here the CDR3 DNA reads TGTGCCAGTAGTGCAAGCTGGCGGGTCTCTGGAAACACCATATATTTT. Protein sequence: CASSASWRVSGNTIYF.

The chain has TRBV10-3 and TRBJ2-1, with 8 positions matching TRBD1. Looked up from germline, CDR1 is ENHRY and CDR2 is SYGVKD. The CDR3 is 14 residues long. V shed 3 bases and J 2 bases; nucleotides not matched to a gene: 0. The CDR3 loop is CAISDRGPYNEQFF. The CDR3, as DNA: TGTGCCATCAGTGACAGGGGGCCCTACAATGAGCAGTTCTTC.

This clone was counted a few times. The V gene is TRBV4-3, the J gene TRBJ1-2; D gene uncertain. The CDR3 has 15 amino acids. V was pared by 0 bases and J by 4 bases, with 12 bases between. CDR1 is LGHNA, CDR2 YSLEER, per germline. The CDR3, as DNA: TGCGCCAGCAGCCAAGAGAACGGACGGACCTATGGCTACACCTTC. This translates into CASSQENGRTYGYTF.

On this clone: Different DNA sequences within this sample yield the same CDR3. This chain joins TRBV24-1 and TRBJ2-2, with D unclear. This CDR3 is built from 12 residues. Trimming removed 4 bases at V and 5 bases at J, with 4 bases between. CDR1 KGHDR and CDR2 SFDVKD come from the germline V gene. This CDR3 is CATSDFTGELFF. The CDR3 nucleotides read TGTGCCACCAGTGACTTTACCGGGGAGCTGTTTTTT.

This clone was picked up one time. The chain carries TRBV19 and TRBJ2-3; the D gene is possibly TRBD1 (5 bases). CDR3 length: 14 residues. CDR1 and CDR2 from the germline V gene are LNHDA and SQIVND (reference sequence). V lost 5 bases and J lost 1, with 10 bases in between. CDR3 DNA: TGTGCCAGTAGTTCTATGACAGGCACAGATACGCAGTATTTT. This encodes CASSSMTGTDTQYF.

The count of this clone is one. The chain joins TRBV7-2 to TRBJ2-5; TRBD1 aligns across 7 bases. Germline-derived CDR1 and CDR2 are SGHTA and FQGNSA. The CDR3 extends over 14 amino acids. The junction had 7 bases not matched to a gene; V was cut back by 7 bases and J by 2 bases. The CDR3 is CASNRQGRQETQYF. CDR3 bases: TGTGCCAGCAACCGACAGGGTCGGCAAGAGACCCAGTACTTC.

The chain has TRBV6-5 and TRBJ1-2, with 8 bases identical to TRBD1. V dropped 4 bases and J dropped 4; count of bases not matched to a gene: 11. Germline V gene data show CDR1 as MNHEY and CDR2 as SVGAGI. The CDR3 is 16 residues long. The CDR3 is CASSSSTGAVGYGYTF. The CDR3 DNA is TGTGCCAGCAGTTCGTCGACAGGGGCCGTCGGCTATGGCTACACCTTC.

This chain links TRBV7-9 with TRBJ2-5, with D hard to call. Per the germline V gene, CDR1 is SEHNR and CDR2 is FQNEAQ (reference sequence). The CDR3 is 13 residues long. V was cut by 2 bases and J by 4 bases, with 8 bases left in between. CDR3 region: CASSLNPGETQYF. In DNA, the CDR3 is TGTGCCAGCAGCTTAAACCCCGGAGAGACCCAGTACTTC.

Concerning this clone: Relative to the germline gene, one junction end is altered; a read error may explain this. The V gene is TRBV6-5, the J gene TRBJ1-2; D might be TRBD1 (6 bases). Germline values: CDR1 MNHEY, CDR2 SVGAGI. CDR3 length: 12 amino acids. The CDR3, as DNA: TGTGCCAGCAGTTACAGGGGGGGCCCTTGGGCCTTC. This translates into CASSYRGGPWAF.

The J gene is TRBJ1-6, the V gene TRBV6-1; no clear D. Germline V CDR1 and CDR2: MNHNS, SASEGT. Deletions cut 3 bases from V and 11 bases from J, with 11 bases between. The CDR3 has 13 residues. The CDR3 region is CASSDAPAAPLHF. CDR3 DNA sequence: TGTGCCAGCAGTGATGCCCCGGCTGCACCCCTCCACTTT.

This chain links TRBV7-7 with TRBJ2-5, with D hard to call. Trimming pared 1 base from V and 1 base from J, leaving 10 bases between. Looked up from germline, CDR1 is SSHAT and CDR2 is FNYEAQ (reference sequence). The CDR3 runs 15 residues. The CDR3 here is CASSLEGGIQETQYF. The CDR3 DNA follows: TGTGCCAGCAGCTTAGAGGGCGGCATCCAAGAGACCCAGTACTTC.

DNA for the CDR3: TGCGCCAGCAGCCCAGGGGGCTCTAGCACAGATACGCAGTATTTT. As protein: CASSPGGSSTDTQYF. V gene TRBV5-1 combines with J gene TRBJ2-3; TRBD1 aligns across 8 bases. Trimming at V came to 4 bases and at J to 0 bases, leaving 4 bases not matched to a gene. CDR1 is SGHRS and CDR2 is YFSETQ in the germline V gene. The CDR3 consists of 15 residues.

V gene TRBV2 combines with J gene TRBJ1-2; 11 bases line up with TRBD1. CDR3 length: 15 amino acids. Germline trimming cut 4 bases from V and 4 bases from J; bases unmatched to any gene: 5. Germline CDR1 SNHLY, CDR2 FYNNEI. CDR3 in DNA: TGTGCCAGCAGTGTAGGGACAGGGGGAGCCTATGGCTACACCTTC. Translated: CASSVGTGGAYGYTF.

This sequence joins TRBV4-2 and TRBJ1-6; D ambiguous. Germline loops: CDR1 LGHNA, CDR2 YNFKEQ. The CDR3 contains 18 residues. V lost 0 bases, J lost 2 bases, and 14 bases lay in between. The CDR3 protein is CASSQERVRTAYNSPLHF. CDR3 DNA sequence: TGTGCCAGCAGCCAAGAGCGAGTACGAACAGCCTATAATTCACCCCTCCACTTT.

CDR3 loop: CASSSGLVYNEQFF. As DNA, the CDR3 is TGTGCCAGCAGCTCCGGACTAGTTTACAATGAGCAGTTCTTC. The J gene is TRBJ2-1, the V gene TRBV7-2; TRBD2 matches 7 bases. V was clipped by 4 bases and J by 4 bases; unmatched bases: 4. The CDR3 totals 14 residues. Germline values: CDR1 SGHTA, CDR2 FQGNSA. Variable domain in full (rest from reference TRBV7-2 and TRBJ2-1): GAGVSQSPSNKVTEKGKDVELRCDPISGHTALYWYRQSLGQGLEFLIYFQGNSAPDKSGLPSDRFSAERTGGSVSTLTIQRTQQEDSAVYLCASSSGLVYNEQFFGPGTRLTVL.